This T cell receptor beta chain is from a study of blood T cells in healthy people across ages. Turning to the study itself: For every two T cells, template switching captured about one barcoded beta molecule. Study results and limitations: Fewer expanded clones and more diversity marked long-lived versus aged donors.

Regarding this clonotype: Its cognate antigen is unknown.

There are 15 residues in the CDR3. CDR1 and CDR2 from the germline V gene are DFQATT and SNEGSKA (reference sequence). Trimming stripped 8 bases from V and 0 bases from J, with 19 bases between. Through a sample-barcoded 5' primer and a J-beta primer mix, a second PCR was run for roughly 6 to 12 cycles. TCRdb reprocessed the 5' RACE reads via MiXCR and lists one record per CDR3 protein. The table lists about 570,000 distinct CDR3 sequences, roughly 29% of them singletons. The sample comprised blood. This receptor was obtained from a woman in her seventies in good health. The rearrangement links TRBV20-1 to TRBJ1-2; maybe TRBD1 (5 bases). The CDR3 reads CSTNGEAGPNYGYTF. DNA for the CDR3: TGCAGTACCAATGGGGAGGCAGGGCCTAACTATGGCTACACCTTC.